This T cell receptor beta chain was sequenced during a study of cytomegalovirus exposure and HLA in healthy donors. Trimming left V 3 bases short and J 15 bases short, with 18 bases between. CDR1 SEHNR and CDR2 FQNEAQ come from the germline V gene (reference sequence). The CDR3 is 13 amino acids. PCR involved 60 Vbeta and 13 Jbeta primers. Profiled with immunoSEQ multiplex PCR; TCRdb holds only in-frame clones, not every one. The table shows tens of thousands of clones, with just under 85% occurring only once. The chain employs TRBV7-9 and TRBJ2-1; maybe TRBD2 (6 bases). The specimen was PBMCs. The clonotype was recovered from a woman between 18 and 29 years old in good health and CMV-seropositive. The CDR3 region has the DNA TGTGCCAGCAGCTTCGATATAGCGGAGGGGTGGTTCTTC. Translated, it gives CASSFDIAEGWFF.